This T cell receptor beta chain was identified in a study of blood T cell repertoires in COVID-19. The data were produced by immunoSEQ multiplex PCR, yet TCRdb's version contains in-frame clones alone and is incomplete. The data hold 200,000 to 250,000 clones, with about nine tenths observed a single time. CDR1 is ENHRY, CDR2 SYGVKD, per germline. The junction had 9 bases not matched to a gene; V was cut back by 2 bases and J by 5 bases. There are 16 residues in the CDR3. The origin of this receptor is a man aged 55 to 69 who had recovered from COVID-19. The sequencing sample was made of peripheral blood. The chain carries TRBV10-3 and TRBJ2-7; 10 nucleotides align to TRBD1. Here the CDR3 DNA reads TGTGCCATCAGTGAGCCGGGAGGGACAGGGGAAAACGAGCAGTACTTC. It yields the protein CAISEPGGTGENEQYF.